The entry that follows covers one T cell receptor (beta chain) sequence. The target antigen is unknown. The data are from a study of cytomegalovirus exposure and HLA in healthy donors. 60 Vbeta and 13 Jbeta primers were used in PCR. Clones were read by immunoSEQ multiplex PCR, and TCRdb kept only the in-frame ones, dropping some. The data contain more than 85,000 clones, less than 85% of them singletons. Study observations and caveats: Sequencing likely caused a cluster of highly shared sequence variants. With DRB1 most and HLA-C fewest, TCR association rates differed between HLA loci in a later analysis. The authors enumerated 150 to 200 TCR beta chains as linked to cytomegalovirus. What a later analysis reportedly showed was that an Asian-associated ancestry cluster had fewer N-insertions than the approximately 700-donor mean.

The germline V gene encodes CDR1 SGDLS and CDR2 YYNGEE. Trimming took 4 bases from V and 0 from J; bases not matched to a gene: 3. The CDR3 extends over 15 amino acids. The V gene is TRBV9, the J gene TRBJ2-1; 8 nucleotides match TRBD2. The source material was PBMCs. This receptor was taken from a young man in good health and CMV-seropositive. CDR3 sequence reads: CASSPLAGSYNEQFF. The CDR3 DNA is TGTGCCAGCAGCCCCCTAGCGGGCTCCTACAATGAGCAGTTCTTC. Based on the CDR3 plus reference TRBV9 and TRBJ2-1, the full variable domain is DSGVTQTPKHLITATGQRVTLRCSPRSGDLSVYWYQQSLDQGLQFLIQYYNGEERAKGNILERFSAQQFPDLHSELNLSSLELGDSALYFCASSPLAGSYNEQFFGPGTRLTVL.